These 31 T cell receptor beta chains share one sample of origin, sequenced in a study of T cell repertoires in cytomegalovirus infection. MiXCR was run by TCRdb on the reads, yielding one entry per CDR3 protein. The sample lists under 200,000 distinct CDR3 sequences; approximately 17% were seen once. Material for sequencing was CD8+ T cells from PBMCs. The receptors originated from a human donor in good health (CMV status not recorded). Some clones in this sample may be carry-over from other donors' samples.

In regard to this clonotype: The junction and the germline gene differ at one end; a read error may be behind it. The chain has TRBV7-8 and TRBJ1-1, with TRBD1 matching 8 bases. CDR3 length: 17 residues. Germline lookup yields CDR1 SGHVS and CDR2 FQNEAQ. CDR3 region: CAISPAGTGFPDTEAFF. The CDR3 bases are TGTGCCATCAGCCCGGCCGGGACAGGTTTTCCCGACACTGAAGCTTTCTTT.

In this sample, this clonotype turned up many times. This chain links TRBV7-2 with TRBJ2-1; 15 nucleotides agree with TRBD2. The V gene end was trimmed by 3 bases and the J gene end by 8 bases; junction bases not matched to a gene: 5. Germline V gene lookup returns CDR1 SGHTA and CDR2 FQGNSA. The CDR3 sequence is 16 residues long. CDR3 bases: TGTGCCAGCAGCTTCGGACTAGCGGGAGGGTACTATGAGCAGTTCTTC. Its translation: CASSFGLAGGYYEQFF.

In this sample, this clonotype turned up many times. This chain connects TRBV7-8 to TRBJ2-1, with 9 bases that match TRBD2. With V trimmed by 0 bases and J by 6 bases, 15 bases remained unmatched. Germline CDR1 is SGHVS and CDR2 is FQNEAQ. This CDR3 spans 19 amino acids. The CDR3 reads CASSLANSGRASWGNEQFF. The CDR3 DNA follows: TGTGCCAGCAGCTTAGCCAATAGCGGGAGAGCAAGTTGGGGCAATGAGCAGTTCTTC.

This clonotype occurred a few times. The chain carries TRBV6-1 and TRBJ2-1; maybe TRBD2 (5 bases). V was clipped by 8 bases and J by 4 bases, with 12 bases between them. The CDR3 is 13 amino acids. Germline assignment: CDR1 MNHNS and CDR2 SASEGT. The CDR3 here is CASRAADYNEQFF. CDR3 DNA: TGTGCCAGCCGCGCAGCGGATTACAATGAGCAGTTCTTC.

The chain recombines TRBV5-1 with TRBJ1-5; D is possibly TRBD1 (6 bases). The CDR3 spans 15 residues. The germline gives CDR1 SGHRS, CDR2 YFSETQ. The V end was cut by 4 bases, the J end by 6 bases, with 17 bases between. The CDR3 sequence: CASSQAGVGGQPQHF. Written as DNA, the CDR3 is TGCGCCAGCAGCCAGGCAGGGGTCGGGGGTCAGCCCCAGCATTTT.

In this sample, this clonotype turned up many times. The V and J genes are TRBV7-8 and TRBJ1-1, with D perhaps matching TRBD1 (5 bases). The CDR3 runs to 16 residues. Per germline, CDR1 SGHVS and CDR2 FQNEAQ. The germline V and J ends were trimmed by 2 bases and 4 bases, with 17 bases remaining between them. CDR3: CASSLPGTSLGTEAFF. Here the CDR3 DNA reads TGTGCCAGCAGCTTACCCGGGACTTCCCTGGGCACTGAAGCTTTCTTT. Full variable domain (remainder filled in from reference TRBV7-8 and TRBJ1-1): GAGVSQSPRYKVAKRGQDVALRCDPISGHVSLFWYQQALGQGPEFLTYFQNEAQLDKSGLPSDRFFAERPEGSVSTLKIQRTQQEDSAVYLCASSLPGTSLGTEAFFGQGTRLTVV.

V is TRBV28 and J is TRBJ2-2; 7 nucleotides match TRBD1. Trimming cost V 7 bases and J 4 bases; bases outside gene matches: 15. CDR3 length: 17 amino acids. From germline, CDR1 is MDHEN and CDR2 SYDVKM. In DNA form, the CDR3 reads TGTGCCAGCACCTCTCCCCGAAGGGGGCCGGTCACCGGGGAGCTGTTTTTT. Its translation is CASTSPRRGPVTGELFF.

In its sample, this clonotype was seen a few times. This chain links TRBV28 with TRBJ2-7, with 15 nucleotides matching TRBD2. This CDR3 has 16 amino acids. The V and J ends lost 6 bases and 4 bases, in that order; junction bases with no gene match: 7. Looked up from germline, CDR1 is MDHEN and CDR2 is SYDVKM. The CDR3 region has the DNA TGTGCCAGCAGACCCGGGACTAGCGGGAGGCAGTACGAGCAGTACTTC. Its translation is CASRPGTSGRQYEQYF.

The chain carries TRBV13 and TRBJ2-5; D possibly corresponds to TRBD1 (5 bases). V lost 9 bases and J lost 2, with 10 bases in between. Germline V gives CDR1 PRHDT, CDR2 FYEKMQ (reference sequence). The CDR3 loop spans 12 amino acids. The DNA of the CDR3 is TGTGCCAGGGGGCTAGTTCAAGAGACCCAGTACTTC. Translation: CARGLVQETQYF.

This clonotype was found a few times. The rearrangement links TRBV4-2 to TRBJ2-2; D gene unclear. Trimming cost V 1 base and J 0 bases, with 6 bases left between them. This CDR3 region has 15 residues. In germline, CDR1 is LGHNA, CDR2 YNFKEQ. CDR3 sequence (DNA): TGTGCCAGCAGCCAAGGGGTAGCGAACACCGGGGAGCTGTTTTTT. It codes for CASSQGVANTGELFF.

This clonotype has ten or more counts. This chain connects TRBV5-1 to TRBJ2-1; 12 nucleotides align to TRBD2. This CDR3 is 17 amino acids long. Germline lookup yields CDR1 SGHRS and CDR2 YFSETQ. J was trimmed by 9 bases and V by 4 bases; bases with no gene match: 14. DNA for the CDR3: TGCGCCAGCAGCGGATTGACTAGCGGGAGATATAATAGTGAGCAGTTCTTC. Translated, it gives CASSGLTSGRYNSEQFF.

This clonotype was counted only a few times. The rearrangement links TRBV7-2 to TRBJ1-6; tentatively, D is TRBD1 (6 bases). Deletions cut 2 bases from V and 6 bases from J, with 20 bases between. The CDR3 spans 18 residues. The germline gives CDR1 SGHTA, CDR2 FQGNSA. The CDR3 nucleotides are TGTGCCAGCAGCTTACTTACGATCACAGGGCGGCTTAATTCACCCCTCCACTTT. This codes for CASSLLTITGRLNSPLHF.

This clonotype was counted between two and nine times. The chain couples TRBV5-6 to TRBJ2-7; D is unclear. Germline CDR1 SGHDT, CDR2 YYEEEE. Trimming removed 0 bases from V and 4 bases from J, with 11 bases in between. This CDR3 comprises 14 residues. CDR3: CASSLVQSTYEQYF. The CDR3 DNA reads as TGTGCCAGCAGCTTGGTCCAATCAACTTACGAGCAGTACTTC.

The sample holds a few counts of this clonotype. The J gene is TRBJ2-2, the V gene TRBV24-1; D unclear. Germline CDR1 and CDR2: KGHDR and SFDVKD. This CDR3 has 12 residues. V was trimmed by 7 bases and J by 8 bases, leaving 10 bases between them. CDR3 nucleotide sequence: TGTGCCACCAGCCTGCCGACAGGGGAGCTGTTTTTT. Amino acid sequence: CATSLPTGELFF.

This clonotype was observed a handful of times. V gene TRBV28 combines with J gene TRBJ2-1; 10 bases are a match to TRBD1. The trim removed 1 base at V and 6 bases at J, leaving 9 bases unmatched. Looked up from germline, CDR1 is MDHEN and CDR2 is SYDVKM. CDR3 size: 17 residues. The CDR3 is CASSLFSGQGIINEQFF. In DNA, the CDR3 is TGTGCCAGCAGTTTATTCTCGGGACAGGGGATAATCAATGAGCAGTTCTTC.

This clonotype was counted only a few times. This sequence joins TRBV28 and TRBJ2-5, with a weak D call TRBD2 (6 bases). V lost 10 bases and J 3 bases, leaving 15 bases between the germline ends. The length of the CDR3 is 13 residues. From germline, CDR1 is MDHEN and CDR2 SYDVKM. The CDR3 DNA is TGTGCCACCTCTATGGGGGGTAAAGAGACCCAGTACTTC. This gives the protein CATSMGGKETQYF.

The chain links TRBV7-8 to TRBJ2-7, with D possibly TRBD2 on 5 matching bases. This CDR3 has 16 amino acids. Germline CDR1 reads SGHVS; CDR2 reads FQNEAQ. Deletions cut 1 base from V and 4 bases from J, with 17 bases between. As DNA, the CDR3 is TGTGCCAGCAGCTTAGTCGTGGGAGAGGGTCCTTACGAGCAGTACTTC. Protein product: CASSLVVGEGPYEQYF. The full variable domain, its missing parts supplied by reference TRBV7-8 and TRBJ2-7, is GAGVSQSPRYKVAKRGQDVALRCDPISGHVSLFWYQQALGQGPEFLTYFQNEAQLDKSGLPSDRFFAERPEGSVSTLKIQRTQQEDSAVYLCASSLVVGEGPYEQYFGPGTRLTVT.

CDR3: CASSLRTGGLYEQYF. DNA of the CDR3: TGCGCCAGCAGCTTACGGACAGGGGGCTTGTACGAGCAGTACTTC. J is TRBJ2-7 and V is TRBV5-1; 11 bases line up with TRBD1. The germline V gene encodes CDR1 SGHRS and CDR2 YFSETQ. This CDR3 contains 15 residues. V gave up 2 bases and J gave up 4 bases; unmatched junction bases: 5.

This clonotype was found a few times. The chain employs TRBV7-2 and TRBJ2-7; 11 bases agree with TRBD2. Germline values: CDR1 SGHTA, CDR2 FQGNSA. Germline trimming cut 0 bases from V and 3 bases from J; bases unmatched to any gene: 1. This CDR3 spans 15 amino acids. CDR3 sequence: CASSLAGTSGYEQYF. DNA of the CDR3: TGTGCCAGCAGCTTAGCCGGGACTAGCGGCTACGAGCAGTACTTC.

The chain links TRBV20-1 to TRBJ2-7, with 9 bases matching TRBD2. CDR1 is DFQATT and CDR2 is SNEGSKA in the germline V gene (reference sequence). The CDR3 has 15 amino acids. The trim removed 5 bases at V and 2 bases at J, leaving 10 bases unmatched. CDR3 sequence reads: CSAQGGLAGPYEQYF. The CDR3 region has the DNA TGCAGTGCTCAGGGCGGGCTAGCGGGACCCTACGAGCAGTACTTC.

The chain combines TRBV27 with TRBJ2-5, with D possibly matching TRBD1 (6 bases). Trimming pared 3 bases from V and 2 bases from J, leaving 10 bases between. The CDR3 totals 14 residues. Germline-derived CDR1 and CDR2 are MNHEY and SMNVEV (reference sequence). CDR3 DNA sequence: TGTGCCAGCAGTTTTGGGGGACAACAAGAGACCCAGTACTTC. Translating it yields CASSFGGQQETQYF.

This clonotype was seen just once. It may be a read error: a sequence one base away is much more abundant. V is TRBV13 and J is TRBJ2-7; 7 nucleotides line up with TRBD1. The CDR3 runs 13 residues. V gave up 5 bases and J gave up 2 bases; unmatched junction bases: 3. The V gene's germline CDR1 is PRHDT and CDR2 FYEKMQ (reference sequence). The CDR3: CASSQGQTYEQYF. The CDR3 nucleotides are TGTGCCAGCAGCCAGGGACAGACCTACGAGCAGTACTTC.

The sample holds a few counts of this clonotype. The chain has TRBV29-1 and TRBJ1-1, with 10 bases identical to TRBD1. The junction had 11 bases not matched to a gene; V was cut back by 7 bases and J by 0 bases. Per germline, CDR1 SQVTM and CDR2 ANQGSEA. The CDR3 consists of 16 residues. As DNA, the CDR3 is TGCAGCGCCCGGACAGGGGGATTCGGAATGAACACTGAAGCTTTCTTT. It yields the protein CSARTGGFGMNTEAFF. The variable domain in full, completed from reference TRBV29-1 and TRBJ1-1, reads SAVISQKPSRDICQRGTSLTIQCQVDSQVTMMFWYRQQPGQSLTLIATANQGSEATYESGFVIDKFPISRPNLTFSTLTVSNMSPEDSSIYLCSARTGGFGMNTEAFFGQGTRLTVV.

The CDR3 DNA sequence: TGTGCCAGCAGCTTTAGGACAGGGGCGACAGATACGCAGTATTTT. Translating gives CASSFRTGATDTQYF. The J gene is TRBJ2-3, the V gene TRBV5-5, with 9 positions matching TRBD1. The germline V gene has CDR1 SGHKS and CDR2 YYEKEE (reference sequence). The CDR3 is 15 residues long. The trim removed 2 bases at V and 3 bases at J, leaving 4 bases unmatched.

This clonotype was counted ten times or more. The chain employs TRBV7-9 and TRBJ2-1, with D unresolved. This CDR3 has 18 amino acids. V dropped 2 bases and J dropped 0 bases, with 17 bases sitting between them. In germline, CDR1 is SEHNR, CDR2 FQNEAQ (reference sequence). The CDR3 here is CASSLRTLSPLSYNEQFF. In DNA, the CDR3 is TGTGCCAGCAGCTTAAGAACTTTGTCTCCACTCTCCTACAATGAGCAGTTCTTC.

This chain joins TRBV3-1 and TRBJ2-2; no clear D gene. V dropped 0 bases and J dropped 3 bases, with 11 bases sitting between them. CDR1 LGHDT and CDR2 YNNKEL come from the germline V gene (reference sequence). The CDR3 contains 16 residues. The CDR3 coding sequence is TGTGCCAGCAGCCAAGAAGGAAGGTGGTACACCGGGGAGCTGTTTTTT. Translating it yields CASSQEGRWYTGELFF. Together with reference TRBV3-1 and TRBJ2-2, the CDR3 gives the full variable domain: DTAVSQTPKYLVTQMGNDKSIKCEQNLGHDTMYWYKQDSKKFLKIMFSYNNKELIINETVPNRFSPKSPDKAHLNLHINSLELGDSAVYFCASSQEGRWYTGELFFGEGSRLTVL.

This clonotype was seen a handful of times. The chain links TRBV7-7 to TRBJ2-2, with 14 bases lining up with TRBD2. The CDR3 contains 16 residues. With V trimmed by 5 bases and J by 5 bases, 4 bases remained unmatched. Germline V lookup: CDR1 SSHAT, CDR2 FNYEAQ (reference sequence). The CDR3 here is CASSPGLAGGTGELFF. Written as DNA, the CDR3 is TGTGCCAGCAGCCCTGGACTAGCGGGAGGAACCGGGGAGCTGTTTTTT. The complete variable domain, with remaining parts taken from reference TRBV7-7 and TRBJ2-2, reads GAGVSQSPRYKVTKRGQDVTLRCDPISSHATLYWYQQALGQGPEFLTYFNYEAQPDKSGLPSDRFSAERPEGSISTLTIQRTEQRDSAMYRCASSPGLAGGTGELFFGEGSRLTVL.

This clonotype was seen a handful of times. V gene TRBV7-4 combines with J gene TRBJ2-7; D is undetermined. Germline CDR1 is SGHVT and CDR2 is SQSDAQ. The CDR3 contains 13 residues. V was clipped by 5 bases and J by 0 bases, with 8 bases between them. CDR3 loop: CASSAVSSYEQYF. CDR3 DNA: TGTGCCAGCAGCGCCGTGAGCTCCTACGAGCAGTACTTC.

V usage is TRBV6-2 or TRBV6-3 and J usage is TRBJ2-1; D unclear. The CDR3 loop spans 12 amino acids. V lost 2 bases and J 2 bases, leaving 1 base between the germline ends. CDR1 is MNHEY and CDR2 is SVGEGT in the germline V gene. CDR3 protein: CASSYPYNEQFF. In DNA form, the CDR3 reads TGTGCCAGCAGTTACCCCTACAATGAGCAGTTCTTC.

The J gene is TRBJ2-7, the V gene TRBV28; the D gene is possibly TRBD2 (6 bases). The CDR3 loop spans 13 amino acids. The V end lost 3 bases, the J end lost 3 bases, and 9 bases lay between the germline ends. In germline, CDR1 is MDHEN, CDR2 SYDVKM. CDR3 DNA sequence: TGTGCCAGCAGTTTGGATAGCGGCTACGAGCAGTACTTC. Amino acids: CASSLDSGYEQYF.

This clonotype was seen only a few times. The V and J genes are TRBV26 and TRBJ1-4. TRBV26 corresponds to a pseudogene. The CDR3 has 16 amino acids. DNA of the CDR3: TGTGCCAGCAGCCCGAGTCAGTACCCGGCTAATGAAAAACTGTTTTTT. It specifies CASSPSQYPANEKLFF.